These T cell receptor beta chains were read from a single sample in a study of T cell responses to AZD1222 COVID-19 vaccine. The assay was immunoSEQ multiplex PCR, and TCRdb's table has in-frame clones only and misses some. This table holds under 85,000 clones, 88% found once. The sequences come from peripheral blood, collected on day 0 of AZD1222 vaccination. These receptors all stem from an adult in good health. CDR3s include the opening cysteine and the closing phenylalanine or tryptophan. Fields, in order: D gene, V gene, clone size, J gene, CDR3 protein, CDR3 DNA. A D gene is named only where the DNA matches it firmly. Where a row states a size, it is once, few, many or the class of an expanded clone; other rows omit it.

d_call: TRBD2
v_call: TRBV13
clone_size: NA
j_call: TRBJ2-2
cdr3_aa: CASSLPGLAENTGELFF
cdr3_nt: TGTGCCAGCAGCTTACCAGGACTAGCGGAAAACACCGGGGAGCTGTTTTTT

d_call: TRBD2
v_call: TRBV3-1/TRBV3-2
clone_size: NA
j_call: TRBJ2-3
cdr3_aa: CASSQEGTRSTDTQYF
cdr3_nt: TGTGCCAGCAGCCAGGAAGGGACTAGGAGCACAGATACGCAGTATTTT

d_call: TRBD2
v_call: TRBV6-5
clone_size: NA
j_call: TRBJ2-1
cdr3_aa: CASSRLAGGGDEQFF
cdr3_nt: TGTGCCAGCAGCAGACTAGCGGGGGGAGGAGACGAGCAGTTCTTC

d_call: NA
v_call: TRBV28
clone_size: NA
j_call: TRBJ2-1
cdr3_aa: CASSLGLNEQFF
cdr3_nt: TGTGCCAGCAGTCTCGGACTGAATGAGCAGTTCTTC

d_call: NA
v_call: TRBV5-1
clone_size: NA
j_call: TRBJ1-3
cdr3_aa: CASSLGSGAGNTIYF
cdr3_nt: TGCGCCAGCAGCTTGGGGTCAGGGGCTGGAAACACCATATATTTT

d_call: TRBD1
v_call: TRBV28
clone_size: NA
j_call: TRBJ1-2
cdr3_aa: CASSFGREDTGTGVFYGYTF
cdr3_nt: TGTGCCAGCAGTTTCGGGCGCGAGGACACCGGGACAGGGGTTTTCTATGGCTACACCTTC

d_call: NA
v_call: TRBV19
clone_size: NA
j_call: TRBJ1-6
cdr3_aa: CASSRSSKGADSPLHF
cdr3_nt: TGTGCCAGTAGTAGGAGTAGCAAAGGGGCTGATTCACCCCTCCACTTT

d_call: NA
v_call: TRBV5-1
clone_size: NA
j_call: TRBJ1-3
cdr3_aa: CASSLNRDSGNTIYF
cdr3_nt: TGCGCCAGCAGCTTAAACCGGGACTCTGGAAACACCATATATTTT

d_call: NA
v_call: TRBV11-2
clone_size: NA
j_call: TRBJ1-3
cdr3_aa: CASSDRRLGNTIYF
cdr3_nt: TGTGCCAGCAGCGACAGGAGACTTGGAAACACCATATATTTT

d_call: NA
v_call: TRBV28
clone_size: few
j_call: TRBJ2-7
cdr3_aa: CASSLQGIYEQYF
cdr3_nt: TGTGCCAGCAGTTTACAGGGGATCTACGAGCAGTACTTC

d_call: NA
v_call: TRBV5-1
clone_size: NA
j_call: TRBJ2-1
cdr3_aa: CASSLAMGSFNEQFF
cdr3_nt: TGCGCCAGCAGCTTGGCCATGGGAAGCTTCAATGAGCAGTTCTTC

d_call: TRBD1
v_call: TRBV7-9
clone_size: NA
j_call: TRBJ2-2
cdr3_aa: CASSGLTGGYTGELFF
cdr3_nt: TGTGCCAGCAGCGGATTGACAGGGGGCTACACCGGGGAGCTGTTTTTT

d_call: NA
v_call: TRBV5-1
clone_size: NA
j_call: TRBJ2-1
cdr3_aa: CASSFTRGYNEQFF
cdr3_nt: TGCGCCAGCAGCTTCACCAGGGGCTACAATGAGCAGTTCTTC

d_call: NA
v_call: TRBV5-1
clone_size: NA
j_call: TRBJ2-2
cdr3_aa: CASSLEVAENTGELFF
cdr3_nt: TGCGCCAGCAGCTTGGAGGTAGCGGAAAACACCGGGGAGCTGTTTTTT

d_call: NA
v_call: TRBV15
clone_size: NA
j_call: TRBJ1-1
cdr3_aa: CATSRDLGAANTEAFF
cdr3_nt: TGTGCCACCAGCAGAGATCTTGGGGCCGCGAACACTGAAGCTTTCTTT

d_call: NA
v_call: TRBV15
clone_size: NA
j_call: TRBJ2-1
cdr3_aa: CATSRFDSNNEQFF
cdr3_nt: TGTGCCACCAGCAGATTCGACAGTAACAATGAGCAGTTCTTC

d_call: TRBD2
v_call: TRBV6-6
clone_size: NA
j_call: TRBJ2-1
cdr3_aa: CASTPGGLNNEQFF
cdr3_nt: TGTGCCAGCACCCCGGGGGGGTTAAACAATGAGCAGTTCTTC

d_call: TRBD1
v_call: TRBV6-5
clone_size: NA
j_call: TRBJ2-7
cdr3_aa: CASSRTGTYEQYF
cdr3_nt: TGTGCCAGCAGCCGGACAGGGACCTACGAGCAGTACTTC

d_call: NA
v_call: TRBV11-2
clone_size: NA
j_call: TRBJ2-2
cdr3_aa: CASSLEREGWRELFF
cdr3_nt: TGTGCCAGCAGCTTAGAAAGGGAAGGTTGGCGGGAGCTGTTTTTT

d_call: TRBD1
v_call: TRBV5-6
clone_size: NA
j_call: TRBJ1-2
cdr3_aa: CASSAAGQGARGYTF
cdr3_nt: TGTGCCAGCAGCGCCGCCGGACAGGGGGCGCGGGGCTACACCTTC

d_call: TRBD1
v_call: TRBV6-5
clone_size: once
j_call: TRBJ1-4
cdr3_aa: CASKIESQGGEKLFF
cdr3_nt: TGTGCCAGCAAGATAGAGTCACAGGGGGGGGAAAAACTGTTTTTT

d_call: NA
v_call: TRBV11-2
clone_size: NA
j_call: TRBJ1-4
cdr3_aa: CASSLGPTNEKLFF
cdr3_nt: TGTGCCAGCAGCTTAGGGCCAACTAATGAAAAACTGTTTTTT

d_call: TRBD2
v_call: TRBV4-1
clone_size: once
j_call: TRBJ2-5
cdr3_aa: CASSQGREVQETQYF
cdr3_nt: TGCGCCAGCAGCCAAGGGCGGGAGGTCCAAGAGACCCAGTACTTC

d_call: NA
v_call: TRBV5-1
clone_size: NA
j_call: TRBJ2-7
cdr3_aa: CASSSRRTYEQYF
cdr3_nt: TGCGCCAGCAGCTCCAGGCGAACCTACGAGCAGTACTTC

d_call: NA
v_call: TRBV7-2
clone_size: NA
j_call: TRBJ2-5
cdr3_aa: CASSLPGEGETQYF
cdr3_nt: TGTGCCAGCAGCTTGCCAGGCGAGGGGGAGACCCAGTACTTC

d_call: NA
v_call: TRBV5-1
clone_size: NA
j_call: TRBJ1-3
cdr3_aa: CASSREGPGNTIYF
cdr3_nt: TGCGCCAGCAGCCGGGAAGGACCTGGAAACACCATATATTTT

d_call: TRBD1
v_call: TRBV18
clone_size: NA
j_call: TRBJ2-1
cdr3_aa: CASSPGQGTYNEQFF
cdr3_nt: TGTGCCAGCTCACCTGGACAGGGGACCTACAATGAGCAGTTCTTC

d_call: NA
v_call: TRBV20-1
clone_size: once
j_call: TRBJ1-5
cdr3_aa: CSASKGGVRNQPQHF
cdr3_nt: TGCAGTGCTAGTAAGGGAGGGGTACGGAATCAGCCCCAGCATTTT

d_call: TRBD1
v_call: TRBV7-6
clone_size: NA
j_call: TRBJ2-7
cdr3_aa: CASSLGGQGARNEQYF
cdr3_nt: TGTGCCAGCAGCTTAGGGGGACAGGGGGCGAGGAACGAGCAGTACTTC

d_call: TRBD1
v_call: TRBV14
clone_size: NA
j_call: TRBJ2-1
cdr3_aa: CASSQDVRTGPDEQFF
cdr3_nt: TGTGCCAGCAGCCAAGATGTTCGGACAGGGCCGGATGAGCAGTTCTTC

d_call: NA
v_call: TRBV3-1/TRBV3-2
clone_size: NA
j_call: TRBJ2-7
cdr3_aa: CASSRLRGGYEQYF
cdr3_nt: TGTGCCAGCAGCCGCCTAAGAGGGGGCTACGAGCAGTACTTC

d_call: NA
v_call: TRBV6-5
clone_size: NA
j_call: TRBJ2-2
cdr3_aa: CASSQTSPGELFF
cdr3_nt: TGTGCCAGCAGCCAGACATCGCCCGGGGAGCTGTTTTTT

d_call: TRBD2
v_call: TRBV5-4
clone_size: NA
j_call: TRBJ2-7
cdr3_aa: CASSSSRTSVSYEQYF
cdr3_nt: TGTGCCAGCAGCTCCTCAAGGACTAGCGTTTCCTACGAGCAGTACTTC

d_call: TRBD1
v_call: TRBV6-2/TRBV6-3
clone_size: NA
j_call: TRBJ2-7
cdr3_aa: CASSYQGASYEQYF
cdr3_nt: TGTGCCAGCAGTTACCAGGGGGCATCCTACGAGCAGTACTTC

d_call: NA
v_call: TRBV4-1
clone_size: once
j_call: TRBJ2-1
cdr3_aa: CASSQDMAGFWNEQFF
cdr3_nt: TGCGCCAGCAGCCAAGATATGGCGGGATTCTGGAATGAGCAGTTCTTC

d_call: TRBD2
v_call: TRBV30
clone_size: NA
j_call: TRBJ2-3
cdr3_aa: CAWDDLAGPGDTQYF
cdr3_nt: TGTGCCTGGGACGACCTAGCGGGGCCTGGAGATACGCAGTATTTT

d_call: NA
v_call: TRBV27
clone_size: NA
j_call: TRBJ1-5
cdr3_aa: CASSLTPWTVNQPQHF
cdr3_nt: TGTGCCAGCAGTTTAACGCCATGGACGGTGAATCAGCCCCAGCATTTT

d_call: NA
v_call: TRBV28
clone_size: NA
j_call: TRBJ2-3
cdr3_aa: CASSSLRSDTQYF
cdr3_nt: TGTGCCAGCAGTTCTCTCCGTTCAGATACGCAGTATTTT

d_call: NA
v_call: TRBV5-1
clone_size: NA
j_call: TRBJ2-5
cdr3_aa: CASRTVGQETQYF
cdr3_nt: TGCGCCAGCAGGACAGTGGGCCAAGAGACCCAGTACTTC

d_call: TRBD2
v_call: TRBV4-2
clone_size: NA
j_call: TRBJ2-1
cdr3_aa: CASSQDRSLGLAGFTFNEQFF
cdr3_nt: TGTGCCAGCAGCCAAGATCGATCACTTGGACTAGCGGGATTCACTTTCAATGAGCAGTTCTTC

d_call: NA
v_call: TRBV21-1
clone_size: NA
j_call: TRBJ2-1
cdr3_aa: CASSNQRENNEQFF
cdr3_nt: TGTGCCAGCAGCAACCAGCGGGAGAACAATGAGCAGTTCTTC

d_call: NA
v_call: TRBV5-6
clone_size: NA
j_call: TRBJ1-5
cdr3_aa: CASSLRGAPSNQPQHF
cdr3_nt: TGTGCCAGCAGCTTGCGCGGGGCGCCTAGCAATCAGCCCCAGCATTTT

d_call: NA
v_call: TRBV30
clone_size: NA
j_call: TRBJ1-4
cdr3_aa: CAWGMLLEKLFF
cdr3_nt: TGTGCCTGGGGGATGCTACTGGAAAAACTGTTTTTT

d_call: NA
v_call: TRBV5-1
clone_size: few
j_call: TRBJ2-3
cdr3_aa: CASSLGLTDTQYF
cdr3_nt: TGCGCCAGCAGCTTAGGTTTGACAGATACGCAGTATTTT

d_call: NA
v_call: TRBV10-3
clone_size: NA
j_call: TRBJ2-3
cdr3_aa: CAISESDTSSTDTQYF
cdr3_nt: TGTGCCATCAGTGAGTCCGACACGTCTAGCACAGATACGCAGTATTTT

d_call: TRBD2
v_call: TRBV7-2
clone_size: NA
j_call: TRBJ2-2
cdr3_aa: CASSLGGTNTGELFF
cdr3_nt: TGTGCCAGCAGCTTGGGGGGGACGAACACCGGGGAGCTGTTTTTT

d_call: TRBD2
v_call: TRBV11-2
clone_size: once
j_call: TRBJ2-1
cdr3_aa: CASRGLAGVSNEQFF
cdr3_nt: TGTGCCAGCAGGGGACTAGCGGGAGTTTCCAATGAGCAGTTCTTC

d_call: TRBD1
v_call: TRBV2
clone_size: NA
j_call: TRBJ1-5
cdr3_aa: CASSIRDRGAQPQHF
cdr3_nt: TGTGCCAGCAGCATACGGGACAGGGGAGCTCAGCCCCAGCATTTT

d_call: NA
v_call: TRBV19
clone_size: NA
j_call: TRBJ1-2
cdr3_aa: CASSVEDSRTLYGYTF
cdr3_nt: TGTGCCAGTAGTGTAGAGGACAGCCGGACCCTCTATGGCTACACCTTC

d_call: NA
v_call: TRBV2
clone_size: NA
j_call: TRBJ1-2
cdr3_aa: CASSEARGTGYTF
cdr3_nt: TGTGCCAGCAGTGAAGCTCGGGGGACCGGCTACACCTTC

d_call: NA
v_call: TRBV28
clone_size: NA
j_call: TRBJ1-1
cdr3_aa: CASIGNTEAFF
cdr3_nt: TGTGCCAGCATCGGGAACACTGAAGCTTTCTTT